Included here is one T cell receptor (beta chain) sequence, with context. This sample is drawn from a study of T cell changes during pregnancy in multiple sclerosis. The CDR3 has 17 residues. Trimming took off 0 bases at V and 5 bases at J, with 18 bases between the two ends. The germline V gene has CDR1 SGHRS and CDR2 YFSETQ. Sequenced by immunoSEQ multiplex PCR; TCRdb stores in-frame clones only, minus some. Among approximately 27,000 clones listed, about 89% were seen once. The sample consisted of CD8+ T cells from peripheral blood mononuclear cells, taken before pregnancy. The receptor was isolated from a female donor with multiple sclerosis, enrolled in a pregnancy study. The chain couples TRBV5-1 to TRBJ2-1; D is perhaps TRBD1 (6 bases). CDR3 sequence (DNA): TGCGCCAGCAGCTTGGCGACTGGGGGCACAGTAGACAATGAGCAGTTCTTC. Its translation: CASSLATGGTVDNEQFF.